The T cell receptor beta chain described here comes from a study of siplizumab effects on memory and regulatory T cells. Clones were sequenced by immunoSEQ multiplex PCR, and TCRdb holds only the in-frame ones, with some missing. The sample contains tens of thousands of clones, 89% of which appear only once. Remarks on this clone: What it binds is unknown.

Findings and caveats of the study: Proliferating CD4+ or CD8+ clones, roughly 80-95% of them, lacked an assignable naive or memory phenotype.

Unstimulated naive, memory, effector memory and TEMRA subsets were sequenced, and this was done in a few donor pairs. Sequencing was performed on naive CD4+ T cells sorted from blood. The origin of this receptor is a human donor in good health.

The CDR3 is CASRLAGGGTDTQYF. CDR3 sequence (DNA): TGTGCCAGTCGGCTAGCGGGGGGAGGTACAGATACGCAGTATTTT. The genes are TRBV19 and TRBJ2-3; 11 positions match TRBD2. Trimming took 8 bases from V and 3 from J; bases not matched to a gene: 7. This CDR3 contains 15 residues. From germline, CDR1 is LNHDA and CDR2 SQIVND (reference sequence).